This T cell receptor (beta chain) comes out of a study of T cell clonality in common variable immunodeficiency. Clones were read by immunoSEQ multiplex PCR, and TCRdb kept only the in-frame ones, dropping some. The sample contains 50,000 to 60,000 clones, none of them singletons. Germline V CDR1 and CDR2: GTSNPN, SVGIG (reference sequence). The ends were cut back, 6 bases at V and 4 bases at J, with 9 bases in the middle. The CDR3 runs 11 residues. General study results and limits: Reportedly, TCR beta sequences from common variable immunodeficiency showed fewer deletions and N-nucleotide insertions.

This clone was detected ten times or more. Its antigen remains unidentified. From the germline J gene comes the end of the CDR3, since the read stops 3 residues before it. This sequence joins TRBV30 and TRBJ1-1; D unclear. The clonotype was recovered from a person between 18 and 75 years old in good health. Specimen: peripheral blood mononuclear cells. The covered CDR3 bases are TGTGCCTGCCGGGGTTTCACTGAA. Protein sequence: CACRGFTE. The entire CDR3 protein reads CACRGFTEAFF.